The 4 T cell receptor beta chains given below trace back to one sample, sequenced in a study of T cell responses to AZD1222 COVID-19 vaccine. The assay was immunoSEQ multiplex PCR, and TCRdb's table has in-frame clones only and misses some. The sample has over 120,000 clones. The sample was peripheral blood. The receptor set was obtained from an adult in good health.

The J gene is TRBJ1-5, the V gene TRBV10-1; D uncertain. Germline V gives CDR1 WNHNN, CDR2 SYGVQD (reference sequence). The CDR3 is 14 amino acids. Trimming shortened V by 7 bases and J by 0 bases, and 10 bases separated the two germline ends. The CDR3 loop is CASTGNYSNQPQHF. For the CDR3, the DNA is TGCGCCAGCACTGGAAACTATAGCAATCAGCCCCAGCATTTT.

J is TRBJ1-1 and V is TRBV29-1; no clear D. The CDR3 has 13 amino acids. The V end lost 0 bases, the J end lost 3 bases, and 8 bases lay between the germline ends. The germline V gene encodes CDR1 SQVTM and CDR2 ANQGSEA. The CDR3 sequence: CSVEDRGYTEAFF. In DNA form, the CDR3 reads TGCAGCGTTGAAGATCGGGGTTACACTGAAGCTTTCTTT.

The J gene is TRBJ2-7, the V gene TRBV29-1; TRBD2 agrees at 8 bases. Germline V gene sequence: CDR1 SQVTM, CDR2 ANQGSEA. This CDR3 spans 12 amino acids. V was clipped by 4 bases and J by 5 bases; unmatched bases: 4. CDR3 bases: TGCAGCGTTGCCCCGGGGGGGAACGAGCAGTACTTC. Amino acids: CSVAPGGNEQYF.

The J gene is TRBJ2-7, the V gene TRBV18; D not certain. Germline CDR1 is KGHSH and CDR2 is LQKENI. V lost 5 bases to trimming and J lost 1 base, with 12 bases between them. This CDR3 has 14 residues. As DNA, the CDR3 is TGTGCCAGCTCATTGAGCCAAGGGTCCTACGAGCAGTACTTC. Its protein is CASSLSQGSYEQYF.